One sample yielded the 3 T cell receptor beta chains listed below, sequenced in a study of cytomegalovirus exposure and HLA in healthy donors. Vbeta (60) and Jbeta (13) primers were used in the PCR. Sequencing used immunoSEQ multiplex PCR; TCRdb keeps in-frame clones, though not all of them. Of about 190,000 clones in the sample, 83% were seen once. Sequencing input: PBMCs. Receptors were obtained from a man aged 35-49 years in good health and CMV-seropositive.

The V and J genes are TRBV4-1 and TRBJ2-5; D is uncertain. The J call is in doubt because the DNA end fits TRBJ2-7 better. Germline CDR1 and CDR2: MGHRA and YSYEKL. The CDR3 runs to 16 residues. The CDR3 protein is CASSQESDFTAYEQYF. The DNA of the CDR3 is TGCGCCAGCAGCCAAGAATCAGACTTTACCGCCTACGAGCAGTACTTC.

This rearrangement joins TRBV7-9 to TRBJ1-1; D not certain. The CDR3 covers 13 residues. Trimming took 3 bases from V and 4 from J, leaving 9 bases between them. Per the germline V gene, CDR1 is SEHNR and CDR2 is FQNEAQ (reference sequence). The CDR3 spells CASSFGVGTEAFF. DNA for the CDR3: TGTGCCAGCAGCTTTGGAGTGGGCACTGAAGCTTTCTTT.

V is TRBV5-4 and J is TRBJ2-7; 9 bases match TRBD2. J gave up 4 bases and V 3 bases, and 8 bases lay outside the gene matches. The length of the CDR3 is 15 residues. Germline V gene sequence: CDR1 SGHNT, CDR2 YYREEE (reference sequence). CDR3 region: CASSSSGRRAYEQYF. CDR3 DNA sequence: TGTGCCAGCAGCTCGAGCGGGAGGAGGGCGTACGAGCAGTACTTC.